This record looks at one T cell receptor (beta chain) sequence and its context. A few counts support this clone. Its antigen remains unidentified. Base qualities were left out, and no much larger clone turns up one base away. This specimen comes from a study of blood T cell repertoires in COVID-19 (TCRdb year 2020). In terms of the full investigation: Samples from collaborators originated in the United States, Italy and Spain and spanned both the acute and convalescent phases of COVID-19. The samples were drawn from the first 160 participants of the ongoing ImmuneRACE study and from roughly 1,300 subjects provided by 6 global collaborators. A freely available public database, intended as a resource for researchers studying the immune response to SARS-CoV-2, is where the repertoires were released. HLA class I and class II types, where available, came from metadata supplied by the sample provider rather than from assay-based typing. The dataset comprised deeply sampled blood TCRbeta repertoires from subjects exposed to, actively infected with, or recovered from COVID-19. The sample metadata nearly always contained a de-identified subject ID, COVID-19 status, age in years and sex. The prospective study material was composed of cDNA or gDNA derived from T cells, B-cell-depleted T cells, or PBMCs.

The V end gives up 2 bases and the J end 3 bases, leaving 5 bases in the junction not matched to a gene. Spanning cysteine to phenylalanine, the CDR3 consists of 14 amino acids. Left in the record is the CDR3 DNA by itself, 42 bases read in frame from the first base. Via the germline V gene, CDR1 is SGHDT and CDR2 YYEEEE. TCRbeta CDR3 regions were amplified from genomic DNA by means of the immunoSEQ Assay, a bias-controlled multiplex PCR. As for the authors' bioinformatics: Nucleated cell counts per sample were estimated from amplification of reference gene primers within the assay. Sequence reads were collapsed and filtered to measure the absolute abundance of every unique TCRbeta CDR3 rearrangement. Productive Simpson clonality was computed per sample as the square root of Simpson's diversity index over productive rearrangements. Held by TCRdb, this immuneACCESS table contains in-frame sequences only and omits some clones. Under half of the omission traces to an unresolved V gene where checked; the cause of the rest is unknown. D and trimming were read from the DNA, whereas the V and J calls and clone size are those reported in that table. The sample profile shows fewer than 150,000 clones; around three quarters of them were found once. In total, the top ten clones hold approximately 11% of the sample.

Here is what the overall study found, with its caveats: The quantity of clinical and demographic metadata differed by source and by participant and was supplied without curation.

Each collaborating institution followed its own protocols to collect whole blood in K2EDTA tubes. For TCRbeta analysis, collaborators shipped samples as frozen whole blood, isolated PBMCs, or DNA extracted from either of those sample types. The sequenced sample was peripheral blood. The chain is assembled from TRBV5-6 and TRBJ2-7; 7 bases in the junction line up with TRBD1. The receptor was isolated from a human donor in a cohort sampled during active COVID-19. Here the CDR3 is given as CASSFQDRDYEQYF. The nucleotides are TGTGCCAGCAGCTTCCAAGACAGGGACTACGAGCAGTACTTC.